Sequencing of this T cell receptor (beta chain) was carried out in a study of cytomegalovirus exposure and HLA in healthy donors. Whole-study results and caveats: Some TCR beta chains (roughly 150 of them) were listed as cytomegalovirus-associated. When the data were analyzed later, several of the most significant clusters appeared to be linked to common viral pathogens. On later analysis, the bulk of CMV-associated TCR beta chains appeared to be HLA-restricted. Reports described diagnosis of cytomegalovirus status by the classifier as highly specific and sensitive.

A note on this clone: Its specificity is not known. Different DNA sequences within this sample yield the same CDR3.

Trimming at V came to 3 bases and at J to 4 bases, leaving 3 bases not matched to a gene. The CDR3 loop spans 13 amino acids. CDR1 ENHRY and CDR2 SYGVKD come from the germline V gene. Primers for the PCR totalled 60 Vbeta and 13 Jbeta. Profiled with immunoSEQ multiplex PCR; TCRdb holds only in-frame clones, not every one. The repertoire holds some 96,000 clones, roughly 80% seen once, with roughly 7.1% in the top ten. The sequence derives from a female donor in good health and CMV-seronegative. Sequencing was done on a sample of PBMCs. The V call is TRBV10-3, the J call TRBJ2-7, with 7 bases matching TRBD2. Here the CDR3 DNA reads TGTGCCATCAGTGACAGGGAGGGTTACGAGCAGTACTTC. This sequence encodes CAISDREGYEQYF.